This record concerns one T cell receptor (beta chain) sequence. What it binds is unknown. This entry comes from a study of cytomegalovirus exposure and HLA in healthy donors. Germline V gene sequence: CDR1 SEHNR, CDR2 FQNEAQ (reference sequence). This CDR3 is 15 amino acids long. V was trimmed by 3 bases and J by 8 bases, leaving 16 bases between them. PCR was performed using 60 Vbeta and 13 Jbeta primers. Data came from immunoSEQ multiplex PCR; TCRdb stores just in-frame clones and leaves some out. The sample lists around 130,000 clones, more than 60% occurring once. Study-wide points: Among immune exposure information, only CMV serostatus was available. It emerged from a later analysis that several of the most significant clusters appeared to be linked to common viral pathogens. Clonal expansion, a later analysis showed, was greater in HLA-associated TCR beta chains than in equally common others.

The sample consisted of PBMCs. The gene calls are TRBV7-9 and TRBJ1-4; possibly TRBD1 for D (6 bases). The TCR comes from a woman aged 40 to 50 in good health and CMV-seropositive. CDR3 sequence: CASSLDSQVIEKLFF. The CDR3 nucleotides read TGTGCCAGCAGCTTGGACAGTCAAGTTATAGAAAAACTGTTTTTT.